This passage covers 20 T cell receptor beta chains from one sample sequenced in a study of T cell clonality in common variable immunodeficiency. Assay: immunoSEQ multiplex PCR; the TCRdb copy retains only in-frame clones and omits some. The table lists 35,000 or so clones, no singletons, with around 3% in the top ten. Source material: peripheral blood mononuclear cells. Source of these receptors: a person aged 18 to 70 in good health.

This clone has ten or more counts. The read gets to within 3 residues of the CDR3 end, and the germline J gene fills in the rest. V gene TRBV7-2 combines with J gene TRBJ1-2; no firm D call. V lost 4 bases and J 4 bases, leaving 13 bases between the germline ends. CDR1 SGHTA and CDR2 FQGNSA come from the germline V gene. The CDR3 runs to 14 residues. The CDR3 bases that were read are TGTGCCAGCAGCTCGTCGGCGGGCGGCTATGGC. Amino acids: CASSSSAGGYG. The full CDR3 protein reads CASSSSAGGYGYTF.

This clone was seen ten or more times. The read ends 3 residues shy of where the CDR3 ends; the end is completed using the germline J gene. V usage is TRBV15 and J usage is TRBJ2-1; 8 bases are shared with TRBD2. Looked up from germline, CDR1 is LNHNV and CDR2 is YYDKDF (reference sequence). The CDR3 totals 16 residues. V trimming: 5 bases; J trimming: 2 bases; junction bases outside the gene matches: 8. Partial CDR3 DNA: TGTGCCACCAGCGTCGGCCCTAGCGGGCCCTACAATGAG. It specifies CATSVGPSGPYNE. The entire CDR3 reads CATSVGPSGPYNEQFF.

This clone came up many times. The CDR3 is cut off 3 residues early in the read; its end comes from the germline J gene. The rearrangement links TRBV6-1 to TRBJ1-1; 10 bases are shared with TRBD1. There are 15 residues in the CDR3. V was clipped by 5 bases and J by 4 bases; unmatched bases: 7. Germline V gives CDR1 MNHNS, CDR2 SASEGT. CDR3 DNA, as far as it was read: TGTGCCAGCAGTCAAGGGACAGGGGATATCACTGAA. Its protein product is CASSQGTGDITE. The entire CDR3 is CASSQGTGDITEAFF.

In this sample, this clone turned up a few times. The read finishes 3 residues shy of the CDR3 end, and the germline J gene is used to complete it. V gene TRBV30 combines with J gene TRBJ1-1; TRBD1 is a possible D gene (6 bases). Germline CDR1 reads GTSNPN; CDR2 reads SVGIG (reference sequence). CDR3 length: 14 residues. The CDR3 loop is CAWGSNRDQETAFF. The sequenced CDR3 bases are TGTGCCTGGGGTAGCAACAGGGATCAAGAGACC.

This clone was recorded at least ten times. From the germline J gene comes the end of the CDR3, since the read stops 3 residues before it. The V call is TRBV28, the J call TRBJ1-1, with D possibly TRBD1 on 5 matching bases. Trimming removed 5 bases from V and 0 bases from J, with 16 bases in between. The CDR3 extends over 16 amino acids. The germline CDR1 and CDR2 sequences are MDHEN and SYDVKM. CDR3 sequence: CASSGGMGFLNTEAFF. The CDR3 DNA, read in part, is TGTGCCAGCAGTGGGGGGATGGGCTTTTTGAACACTGAA.

This clone showed up many times. CDR3 DNA (partial): TGTGCCAGCAGTTACCTCAGCAATCAGCCC. This sequence encodes CASSYLSNQP. The full CDR3 sequence reads CASSYLSNQPQHF. V usage is TRBV6-2 or TRBV6-3 and J usage is TRBJ1-5; D uncertain. The read ends 3 residues shy of where the CDR3 ends; the end is completed using the germline J gene. Trimming took 2 bases from V and 1 from J, leaving 3 bases between them. CDR1 MNHEY and CDR2 SVGEGT come from the germline V gene. This CDR3 has 13 amino acids.

This clone has at least ten counts. With the read ending 3 residues before the CDR3 end, the germline J gene is used to fill in that end. V is TRBV20-1 and J is TRBJ2-7; no clear D gene. Germline V gene lookup returns CDR1 DFQATT and CDR2 SNEGSKA (reference sequence). CDR3 size: 14 residues. V shed 0 bases and J shed 1 base, with 10 bases lying between them. The sequenced part of the CDR3 DNA is TGCAGTGCTAGAGATCTTGGCAGATCCTACGAG. Translating it yields CSARDLGRSYE. From start to end, the CDR3 is CSARDLGRSYEQYF.

As concerns this clone: With the read ending 3 residues before the CDR3 end, the germline J gene is used to fill in that end. V usage is TRBV7-6 and J usage is TRBJ2-7; TRBD1 might be the D (5 bases). The germline V gene has CDR1 SGHVS and CDR2 FNYEAQ. This CDR3 spans 14 amino acids. Trimming took 6 bases from V and 2 from J, leaving 14 bases between them. CDR3 sequence reads: CASRPSAGTYEQYF. The covered CDR3 bases are TGTGCCAGCAGACCATCGGCAGGGACCTACGAG.

This clone was recorded at least ten times. The read falls 3 residues short of the CDR3 end, and the missing part is taken from the germline J gene. The chain carries TRBV20-1 and TRBJ1-1; D gene ambiguous. Trimming took off 4 bases at V and 5 bases at J, with 11 bases between the two ends. Germline CDR1 and CDR2: DFQATT and SNEGSKA (reference sequence). The CDR3 consists of 12 residues. This chain's CDR3 is CSATPQLTEAFF. The covered CDR3 bases are TGCAGTGCTACGCCCCAGTTAACTGAA.

This clone was recorded at least ten times. With the read ending 3 residues before the CDR3 end, the germline J gene is used to fill in that end. This chain links TRBV5-4 with TRBJ2-1, with TRBD2 matching 13 bases. This CDR3 region has 15 residues. V shed 4 bases, J shed 7 bases, and the junction held 5 bases outside the gene matches. In germline, CDR1 is SGHNT, CDR2 YYREEE (reference sequence). The CDR3: CASSPLGLAGNEQFF. CDR3 DNA, as far as it was read: TGTGCCAGCAGCCCCCTGGGACTAGCGGGAAATGAG.

This clone was counted ten times or more. The read falls 3 residues short of the CDR3 end, and the missing part is taken from the germline J gene. The chain carries TRBV6-1 and TRBJ1-1; tentatively, D is TRBD1 (6 bases). The V gene's germline CDR1 is MNHNS and CDR2 SASEGT. CDR3 length equals 13 residues. The CDR3 bases that were read are TGTGCCAGCAGTGAGATCTCTTACAGGGAG. Translating gives CASSEISYRE. The whole CDR3 protein is CASSEISYREAFF.

This clone was observed many times. The CDR3 sequence is CASSPALGGVGYGYTF. The CDR3 bases that were read are TGTGCCAGCTCCCCGGCACTAGGGGGGGTCGGCTATGGC. V and J are TRBV18 and TRBJ1-2; the D gene is possibly TRBD1 (6 bases). The read ends 3 residues before the CDR3 terminus; that terminus is restored from the germline J gene. Trimming stripped 6 bases from V and 4 bases from J, with 21 bases between. The CDR3 covers 16 residues. Looked up from germline, CDR1 is KGHSH and CDR2 is LQKENI.

Ten or more counts support this clone. The read finishes 3 residues shy of the CDR3 end, and the germline J gene is used to complete it. The rearrangement uses TRBV28 and TRBJ1-5, with D possibly TRBD1 on 5 matching bases. CDR1 MDHEN and CDR2 SYDVKM come from the germline V gene. The V gene lost 5 bases and the J gene lost 5 bases, with 13 bases spanning the gap. The CDR3 covers 14 residues. CDR3 DNA (partial): TGTGCCAGCAGTATGCTTCAGGGAGATCAGCCC. As protein: CASSMLQGDQP. The CDR3 reads in full as CASSMLQGDQPQHF.

This clone showed up many times. The read stops 3 residues short of the end of the CDR3; the missing end is completed from the germline J gene. This chain links TRBV18 with TRBJ2-7; TRBD1 might be the D (7 bases). V was pared by 3 bases and J by 4 bases, with 16 bases between. The CDR3 is 15 residues long. Germline CDR1 and CDR2: KGHSH and LQKENI. This CDR3 reads CASSPIGSGGYEQYF. CDR3 DNA, as far as it was read: TGTGCCAGCTCACCCATAGGGTCAGGGGGGTACGAG.

This clone appeared many times. The read finishes 3 residues shy of the CDR3 end, and the germline J gene is used to complete it. The V gene is TRBV20-1, the J gene TRBJ1-5; 7 bases line up with TRBD1. Germline V CDR1 and CDR2: DFQATT, SNEGSKA (reference sequence). Trimming removed 5 bases from V and 6 bases from J; junction bases left unmatched: 13. CDR3 length: 15 residues. CDR3 bases read: TGCAGTGCTTCCGACAGGGCTCCAGGCGGTCAGCCC. Translated, it gives CSASDRAPGGQP. The CDR3 reads in full as CSASDRAPGGQPQHF.

This clone came up many times. Coverage ceases 3 residues before the CDR3 finishes, and the germline J gene fills in the end. The chain recombines TRBV7-6 with TRBJ2-2; the match to TRBD2 covers 10 bases. Germline values: CDR1 SGHVS, CDR2 FNYEAQ. J lost 2 bases, V lost 4 bases, and 10 bases had no gene match. CDR3 length: 18 residues. Here the CDR3 reads CASSSLRLAGVNTGELFF. Partial CDR3 DNA: TGTGCCAGCAGCTCCTTACGGCTAGCGGGAGTTAACACCGGGGAG. Filled out from reference TRBV7-6 and TRBJ2-2, the complete variable domain reads GAGVSQSPRYKVTKRGQDVALRCDPISGHVSLYWYRQALGQGPEFLTYFNYEAQQDKSGLPNDRFSAERPEGSISTLTIQRTEQRDSAMYRCASSSLRLAGVNTGELFFGEGSRLTVL.

This clone was found many times. The sequence runs out 3 residues before the end of the CDR3; the remainder is reconstructed from the germline J gene. The J gene is TRBJ1-5, the V gene TRBV20-1; D is unclear. Germline-derived CDR1 and CDR2 are DFQATT and SNEGSKA (reference sequence). Between the trimmed V and J ends, which lost 4 bases and 4 bases, there was a span of 11 bases. This CDR3 is 13 amino acids long. The DNA read from the CDR3 is TGCAGTGCTATTCCGGGTACAAATCAGCCC. The encoded protein is CSAIPGTNQP. The whole CDR3 protein reads CSAIPGTNQPQHF.

This clone was recorded at least ten times. The read is 3 residues too short to cover the CDR3 end, so that end is filled in from the germline J gene. The chain combines TRBV5-6 with TRBJ2-7; D perhaps matches TRBD1 (6 bases). The germline V gene encodes CDR1 SGHDT and CDR2 YYEEEE. This CDR3 is 13 amino acids long. Between the trimmed V and J ends, which lost 2 bases and 2 bases, there was a span of 8 bases. CDR3 loop: CASSFGGTYEQYF. CDR3 bases read: TGTGCCAGCAGCTTTGGGGGCACCTACGAG. The full variable domain, in which reference TRBV5-6 and TRBJ2-7 provide the parts outside the CDR3, is DAGVTQSPTHLIKTRGQQVTLRCSPKSGHDTVSWYQQALGQGPQFIFQYYEEEERQRGNFPDRFSGHQFPNYSSELNVNALLLGDSALYLCASSFGGTYEQYFGPGTRLTVT.

This clone was observed many times. The read ends 3 residues early relative to the CDR3; the germline J gene fills the gap. The chain recombines TRBV20-1 with TRBJ2-3, with 12 bases that match TRBD2. The V segment lost 5 bases and the J segment 4 bases; nucleotides outside the gene matches: 10. Germline V CDR1 and CDR2: DFQATT, SNEGSKA (reference sequence). The CDR3 spans 16 residues. CDR3 residues: CSALAGGSSNADTQYF. The DNA read from the CDR3 is TGCAGTGCTCTAGCGGGAGGGAGTAGCAACGCAGATACG.

This clone has ten or more counts. Coverage ceases 3 residues before the CDR3 finishes, and the germline J gene fills in the end. The genes are TRBV20-1 and TRBJ1-1, with TRBD1 as a possible D gene (6 bases). V gave up 5 bases and J gave up 1 base, with 17 bases separating them. This CDR3 comprises 15 residues. Germline CDR1 DFQATT, CDR2 SNEGSKA (reference sequence). The sequenced CDR3 bases are TGCAGTGCTCGAAACCCCGACAGGTCGAACACTGAA. This sequence encodes CSARNPDRSNTE. The complete CDR3 sequence is CSARNPDRSNTEAFF.